Here is one TCR beta chain with its context. The PCR made use of 60 Vbeta and 13 Jbeta primers. This table comes from immunoSEQ multiplex PCR, and its TCRdb copy is limited to in-frame clones, with some not included. The sample totals roughly 110,000 clones. This specimen comes from a study of cytomegalovirus exposure and HLA in healthy donors. The CDR3 length is 16 residues. Germline CDR1 reads SGDLS; CDR2 reads YYNGEE. V lost 0 bases to trimming and J lost 3 bases, with 12 bases between them. The TCR was taken from a man in his thirties or forties in good health and CMV-seronegative. Input material: PBMCs. This rearrangement joins TRBV9 to TRBJ2-2; D might be TRBD1 (6 bases). The CDR3 sequence is CASSVGRGGDTGELFF. DNA for the CDR3: TGTGCCAGCAGCGTAGGGAGAGGGGGAGACACCGGGGAGCTGTTTTTT.